Listed here are 2 T cell receptor beta chains from one sample, sequenced in a study of graft-versus-host responses after intestinal transplantation. These receptors have no known antigen. The table came from immunoSEQ multiplex PCR; TCRdb's copy has only in-frame clones and leaves some out. The sample lists about 88,000 clones, over 90% occurring once. Sequenced material: unstimulated CD4+ T cells sorted from spleen or lymph node cells, taken before transplant. The source is a human donor who was the organ donor for an intestinal transplant.

The gene calls are TRBV5-1 and TRBJ2-7, with D tentatively TRBD2 (6 bases). CDR1 and CDR2 (germline): SGHRS, YFSETQ. CDR3 length: 13 residues. V lost 2 bases and J 0 bases, leaving 6 bases between the germline ends. This chain's CDR3 is CASSFSGSYEQYF. The CDR3 nucleotides are TGCGCCAGCAGCTTTAGCGGCTCCTACGAGCAGTACTTC.

The V call is TRBV27, the J call TRBJ1-5, with D perhaps TRBD1 (6 bases). This CDR3 has 13 residues. Germline V gene lookup returns CDR1 MNHEY and CDR2 SMNVEV (reference sequence). Between the trimmed V and J ends, which lost 3 bases and 9 bases, there was a span of 12 bases. The CDR3 loop is CASSLKGVGPQHF. The CDR3 bases are TGTGCCAGCAGTTTGAAGGGGGTAGGGCCCCAGCATTTT.